This T cell receptor (beta chain) appears in the sequencing data of a study of T cells in tuberculosis. Study-level information: The T cells targeted glucose monomycolate, a mycobacterial lipid, via CD1B. A South African cohort included IGRA-negative adolescents, latently infected IGRA-positive adolescents and adults with active tuberculosis.

Germline values: CDR1 SGDLS, CDR2 YYNGEE. CDR3 length: 16 residues. The junction had 9 bases not matched to a gene; V was cut back by 0 bases and J by 5 bases. The method was immunoSEQ multiplex PCR; TCRdb's version includes in-frame clones alone and lacks a portion of them. The table includes roughly 28,000 clones, 85% to 90% detected once. About this clone itself: Antigen specificity is unknown.

Study results and limitations: A GMM-specific repertoire classifier reached just under 90% accuracy, AUROC roughly 0.87. GMM-specific TCRs were nearer to active tuberculosis alpha repertoires, suggesting expansion.

The sequenced sample consisted of PBMCs. The gene calls are TRBV9 and TRBJ2-3; 7 bases align to TRBD2. The clonotype comes from a donor aged 10-35 years with latent tuberculosis or without tuberculosis infection. The CDR3 region is CASSVDSGGSGDTQYF. The CDR3 DNA follows: TGTGCCAGCAGCGTAGATTCGGGGGGATCGGGAGATACGCAGTATTTT. The full variable domain, with the rest looked up from reference TRBV9 and TRBJ2-3, is DSGVTQTPKHLITATGQRVTLRCSPRSGDLSVYWYQQSLDQGLQFLIQYYNGEERAKGNILERFSAQQFPDLHSELNLSSLELGDSALYFCASSVDSGGSGDTQYFGPGTRLTVL.